This TCR beta chain was sequenced in a study of identical twins. Template switching introduced a universal primer site, and the cDNA bore unique molecular identifiers. From the 5' RACE reads, TCRdb called clonotypes with MiXCR, one entry per CDR3 protein. The sample consists of around 370,000 distinct CDR3 sequences, roughly 9% of them appearing once. Note on this clonotype: Its antigen is still unknown.

Findings and caveats of the study: Because invariant MAIT and iNKT cells could be present, zero-insertion analyses could be partly confounded.

Per the germline V gene, CDR1 is SNHLY and CDR2 is FYNNEI. Trimming cost V 2 bases and J 3 bases, with 7 bases left between them. The CDR3 contains 14 residues. Sequencing used naive T cells sorted from blood. The sequence was collected from a woman between 45 and 60 years old in good health. The rearrangement links TRBV2 to TRBJ2-2; D uncertain. CDR3 loop: CASSEPLYTGELFF. As DNA, the CDR3 is TGTGCCAGCAGTGAACCGCTGTACACCGGGGAGCTGTTTTTT.